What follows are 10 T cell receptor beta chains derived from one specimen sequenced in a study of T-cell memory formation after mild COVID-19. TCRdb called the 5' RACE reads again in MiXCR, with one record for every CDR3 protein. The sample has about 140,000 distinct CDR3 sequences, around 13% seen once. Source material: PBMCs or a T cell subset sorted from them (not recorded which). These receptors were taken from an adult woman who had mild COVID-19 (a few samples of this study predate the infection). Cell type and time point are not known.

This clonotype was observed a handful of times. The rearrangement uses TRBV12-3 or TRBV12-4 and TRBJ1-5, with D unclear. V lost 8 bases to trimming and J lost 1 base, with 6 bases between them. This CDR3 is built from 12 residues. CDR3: CASRKSNQPQHF. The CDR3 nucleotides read TGTGCCAGCCGAAAGAGCAATCAGCCCCAGCATTTT.

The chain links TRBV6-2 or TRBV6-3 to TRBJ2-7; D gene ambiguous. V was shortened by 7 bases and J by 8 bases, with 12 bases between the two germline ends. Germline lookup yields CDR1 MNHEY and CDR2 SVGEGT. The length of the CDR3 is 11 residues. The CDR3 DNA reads TGTGCCAGCAACCAGCAGGTGAAGCAGTACTTC. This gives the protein CASNQQVKQYF.

CDR3 bases: TGTGCCAGCAGTGACCGGGACAGGTACAACGAGCAGTACTTC. It specifies CASSDRDRYNEQYF. V and J are TRBV2 and TRBJ2-7; 8 nucleotides align to TRBD1. With 3 bases clipped from V and 5 bases from J, the junction kept 6 bases outside the gene matches. The CDR3 has 14 residues. Germline CDR1 is SNHLY and CDR2 is FYNNEI.

In DNA form, the CDR3 reads TGTGCCAGCAGTCCCCGTGATACGCAGTATTTT. Amino acids: CASSPRDTQYF. The rearrangement uses TRBV12-3 or TRBV12-4 and TRBJ2-3; D not certain. Trimming stripped 5 bases from V and 6 bases from J, with 6 bases between. This CDR3 contains 11 residues.

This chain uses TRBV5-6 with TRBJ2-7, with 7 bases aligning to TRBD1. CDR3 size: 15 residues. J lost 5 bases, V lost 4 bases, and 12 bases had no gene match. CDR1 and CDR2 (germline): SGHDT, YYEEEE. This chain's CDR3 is CASSNLDRVTDEQYF. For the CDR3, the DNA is TGTGCCAGCAGCAACTTAGACAGGGTAACGGACGAGCAGTACTTC.

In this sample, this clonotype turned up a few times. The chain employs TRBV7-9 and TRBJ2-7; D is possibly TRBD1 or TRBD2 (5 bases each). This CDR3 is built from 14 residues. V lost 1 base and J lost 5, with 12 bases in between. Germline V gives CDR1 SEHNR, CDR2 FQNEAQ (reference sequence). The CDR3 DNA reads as TGTGCCAGCAGCTTAGGACACGGGGCGCACGAGCAGTACTTC. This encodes CASSLGHGAHEQYF.

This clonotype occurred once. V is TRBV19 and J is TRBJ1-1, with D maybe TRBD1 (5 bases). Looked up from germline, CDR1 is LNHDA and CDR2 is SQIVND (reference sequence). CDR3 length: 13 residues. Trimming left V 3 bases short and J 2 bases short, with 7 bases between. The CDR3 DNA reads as TGTGCCAGTAGTATGGGACTCAACACTGAAGCTTTCTTT. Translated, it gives CASSMGLNTEAFF. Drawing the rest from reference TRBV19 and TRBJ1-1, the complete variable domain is DGGITQSPKYLFRKEGQNVTLSCEQNLNHDAMYWYRQDPGQGLRLIYYSQIVNDFQKGDIAEGYSVSREKKESFPLTVTSAQKNPTAFYLCASSMGLNTEAFFGQGTRLTVV.

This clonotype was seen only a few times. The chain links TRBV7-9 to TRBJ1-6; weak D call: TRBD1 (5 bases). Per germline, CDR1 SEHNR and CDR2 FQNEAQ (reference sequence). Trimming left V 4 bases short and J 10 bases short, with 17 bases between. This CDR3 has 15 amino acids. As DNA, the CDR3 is TGTGCCAGCAGCTCCCGGGGGAGGGCAGGATCACCCCTCCACTTT. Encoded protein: CASSSRGRAGSPLHF.

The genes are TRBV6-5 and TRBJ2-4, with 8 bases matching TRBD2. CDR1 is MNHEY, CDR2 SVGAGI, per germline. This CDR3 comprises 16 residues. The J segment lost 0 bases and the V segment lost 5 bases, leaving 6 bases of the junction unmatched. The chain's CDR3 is CASSASGGSAKNIQYF. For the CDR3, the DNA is TGTGCCAGCAGTGCGAGCGGGGGCTCAGCCAAAAACATTCAGTACTTC.

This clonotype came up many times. The DNA for the CDR3 is TGTGCCAGCAGCTTACCTGGGACCGGGGAGCTGTTTTTT. Its protein is CASSLPGTGELFF. The J gene is TRBJ2-2, the V gene TRBV7-9, with D unresolved. Germline CDR1 reads SEHNR; CDR2 reads FQNEAQ (reference sequence). The V and J ends lost 2 bases and 5 bases respectively, with 6 bases between them. The CDR3 contains 13 residues. The full variable domain, rest sourced from reference TRBV7-9 and TRBJ2-2, is DTGVSQNPRHKITKRGQNVTFRCDPISEHNRLYWYRQTLGQGPEFLTYFQNEAQLEKSRLLSDRFSAERPKGSFSTLEIQRTEQGDSAMYLCASSLPGTGELFFGEGSRLTVL.